This T cell receptor (beta chain) was documented in a study of cytomegalovirus exposure and HLA in healthy donors. Study outcomes and limitations: Sequencing likely caused a cluster of highly shared sequence variants. Most TCR sequences were rare, but some public TCRs occurred in many donors. For TCR beta chains, V- and J-gene trimming was later linked to a missense DCLRE1C variant.

The PCR was carried out with 60 Vbeta primers and 13 Jbeta primers. This table comes from immunoSEQ multiplex PCR, and its TCRdb copy is limited to in-frame clones, with some not included. The data contain 200,000 to 250,000 clones, approximately 84% of them seen just once; the ten biggest clones take up about 0.58%. Regarding this clone: Its antigen is still unknown.

The CDR3 runs to 15 residues. Germline V CDR1 and CDR2: SGHRS, YFSETQ. The trim removed 1 base at V and 8 bases at J, leaving 6 bases unmatched. All the people who gave samples were healthy bone marrow donors. The receptor was isolated from a woman aged 40 to 50 in good health and CMV-seronegative. The chain carries TRBV5-1 and TRBJ1-4; 9 nucleotides agree with TRBD1. The sequenced sample consisted of PBMCs. For the CDR3, the DNA is TGCGCCAGCAGCTTGACAGGGGGCGGAAGGGAAAAACTGTTTTTT. It encodes CASSLTGGGREKLFF.